This TCR beta chain appears in the sequencing data of a study of cytomegalovirus exposure and HLA in healthy donors. Study as a whole: Among the roughly 400 genotyped donors, less than 85% were placed in the Caucasian-associated ancestry cluster.

Primers: 60 Vbeta forward and 13 Jbeta reverse. The protocol was immunoSEQ multiplex PCR, while the TCRdb copy is restricted to in-frame clones and leaves out a portion. The sample contains around 77,000 clones, 78% of which appear only once. Study-wide results and caveats: A prior analysis recorded that most TCR beta V segments were productive about 87% or about 30% of the time. There were several of the most significant clusters that appeared linked to common viral pathogens in a later analysis. While the bulk of TCR sequences proved rare, some public TCRs turned up in many donors.

The CDR3 sequence is 15 residues long. Trimming stripped 4 bases from V and 5 bases from J, with 16 bases between. Germline CDR1 reads SEHNR; CDR2 reads FQNEAQ (reference sequence). Of note for this clone: Its matching antigen is unknown.

V and J are TRBV7-9 and TRBJ2-3; the D gene is possibly TRBD1 (6 bases). This clonotype was obtained from a man aged 35 to 55 in good health and CMV-seronegative. The sample was PBMCs. The CDR3 DNA is TGTGCCAGCAGCTGGGGGTGGGGGCAGAAAGATACGCAGTATTTT. Translated, it gives CASSWGWGQKDTQYF.